The 30 T cell receptor beta chains reported below all come from one sample, sequenced in a study of T cell responses to AZD1222 COVID-19 vaccine. Only in-frame clones appear in the TCRdb table, and some are missing; sequencing was by immunoSEQ multiplex PCR. The data contain 130,000 to 150,000 clones, 90% to 95% of them seen just once; the ten biggest clones take up less than 2%. The source material was peripheral blood, sampled on day 0 of AZD1222 vaccination. The receptor set was obtained from an adult in good health.

This chain links TRBV27 with TRBJ2-3, with D possibly being TRBD1 or TRBD2 (5 bases each). This CDR3 has 16 residues. CDR1 is MNHEY, CDR2 SMNVEV, per germline (reference sequence). Trimming shortened V by 2 bases and J by 4 bases, and 16 bases separated the two germline ends. The CDR3 is CASSLGTTGTPDTQYF. CDR3 DNA: TGTGCCAGCAGTTTAGGGACCACCGGGACGCCAGATACGCAGTATTTT.

This chain links TRBV5-1 with TRBJ2-3; D unresolved. The CDR3 has 14 amino acids. V was trimmed by 2 bases and J by 3 bases, leaving 10 bases between them. Germline V gene sequence: CDR1 SGHRS, CDR2 YFSETQ. The CDR3 sequence is CASSLGAETDTQYF. CDR3 nucleotides: TGCGCCAGCAGCTTAGGTGCAGAGACAGATACGCAGTATTTT.

The CDR3 DNA reads TGTGCCAGCAGTTTGGGAGGGGAGAACACTGAAGCTTTCTTT. Protein product: CASSLGGENTEAFF. The gene calls are TRBV6-5 and TRBJ1-1; D is perhaps TRBD1 (5 bases). V lost 4 bases and J lost 1, with 10 bases in between. This CDR3 is 14 amino acids long. CDR1 and CDR2 from the germline V gene are MNHEY and SVGAGI.

The J gene is TRBJ2-7, the V gene TRBV7-6; D ambiguous. The length of the CDR3 is 12 residues. Germline V lookup: CDR1 SGHVS, CDR2 FNYEAQ. V lost 1 base and J 2 bases, leaving 3 bases between the germline ends. DNA for the CDR3: TGTGCCAGCAGCTTAGACCCCTACGAGCAGTACTTC. Its protein is CASSLDPYEQYF.

This chain links TRBV11-2 with TRBJ2-1; 9 bases match TRBD2. The germline V gene encodes CDR1 SGHAT and CDR2 FQNNGV. The CDR3 is 18 residues long. Trimming removed 8 bases from V and 9 bases from J; junction bases left unmatched: 23. CDR3 nucleotide sequence: TGTGCCAGCGGCCTCGGGGGGTTCCAAGCGGGAGGAATGGGTGAGCAGTTCTTC. The encoded protein is CASGLGGFQAGGMGEQFF.

Written as DNA, the CDR3 is TGTGCCAGCTCAACGCAAAAGGGAGAATACGAGCAGTACTTC. Translating it yields CASSTQKGEYEQYF. The V call is TRBV5-5, the J call TRBJ2-7, with D possibly being TRBD2 (5 bases). Trimming shortened V by 7 bases and J by 4 bases, and 18 bases separated the two germline ends. The CDR3 has 14 residues. The germline gives CDR1 SGHKS, CDR2 YYEKEE (reference sequence).

CDR3 nucleotides: TGTGCCAGCAGCCAAGGGACTAGCGGGGGGGCGGGCGAGCAGTACTTC. Translation: CASSQGTSGGAGEQYF. This chain connects TRBV4-2 to TRBJ2-7; 15 nucleotides match TRBD2. Per the germline V gene, CDR1 is LGHNA and CDR2 is YNFKEQ. V shed 1 base, J shed 6 bases, and the junction held 4 bases outside the gene matches. The CDR3 covers 16 residues.

This sequence joins TRBV5-4 and TRBJ1-1; D is perhaps TRBD1 (6 bases). Looked up from germline, CDR1 is SGHNT and CDR2 is YYREEE (reference sequence). Trimming left V 1 base short and J 1 base short, with 20 bases between. This CDR3 has 18 residues. The CDR3 nucleotides read TGTGCCAGCAGCTTGCTTGGGGGCGGGGCGCCTAAGAACACTGAAGCTTTCTTT. Amino acid sequence: CASSLLGGGAPKNTEAFF.

The table lists this clone with a count of one. V gene TRBV7-9 combines with J gene TRBJ1-3; D is undetermined. The V and J ends lost 4 bases and 1 base respectively, with 11 bases between them. Germline CDR1 and CDR2: SEHNR and FQNEAQ (reference sequence). This CDR3 region has 15 residues. Written as DNA, the CDR3 is TGTGCCAGCAGCTCCCTTAGGGAGTCTGGAAACACCATATATTTT. It codes for CASSSLRESGNTIYF.

The chain couples TRBV19 to TRBJ1-5, with TRBD1 as a possible D gene (5 bases). Trimming left V 1 base short and J 3 bases short, with 22 bases between. CDR3 length: 19 amino acids. Germline V gives CDR1 LNHDA, CDR2 SQIVND (reference sequence). The CDR3 DNA reads as TGTGCCAGTAGTATAGGGCGGTGGGGGAAAGTCTCCGACAATCAGCCCCAGCATTTT. Its translation: CASSIGRWGKVSDNQPQHF.

This sequence joins TRBV3-1 (or the pseudogene TRBV3-2) and TRBJ1-2; D gene ambiguous. In germline, CDR1 is LGHDT, CDR2 YNNKEL (reference sequence). This CDR3 contains 13 residues. Trimming removed 1 base from V and 0 bases from J, with 3 bases in between. CDR3 sequence (DNA): TGTGCCAGCAGCCAAGTACCTAACTATGGCTACACCTTC. It encodes CASSQVPNYGYTF.

This clone was seen once. The chain uses TRBV10-3 and TRBJ1-2; no definite D call. V lost 4 bases and J 0 bases, leaving 9 bases between the germline ends. The germline V gene encodes CDR1 ENHRY and CDR2 SYGVKD. The CDR3 consists of 14 residues. CDR3 bases: TGTGCCATCAGTGGTAGACAATCTAACTATGGCTACACCTTC. Its translation: CAISGRQSNYGYTF.

The V call is TRBV7-3, the J call TRBJ2-7; D not resolved. V lost 2 bases to trimming and J lost 6 bases, with 17 bases between them. Per germline, CDR1 SGHTA and CDR2 FQGTGA. The CDR3 is 15 residues long. The CDR3 here is CASSLEPAPAAEQYF. CDR3 bases: TGTGCCAGCAGCTTAGAGCCCGCCCCGGCGGCCGAGCAGTACTTC.

V is TRBV7-8 and J is TRBJ1-1, with 9 bases fitting TRBD1. The CDR3 spans 15 residues. J was trimmed by 2 bases and V by 2 bases; bases with no gene match: 3. The germline CDR1 and CDR2 sequences are SGHVS and FQNEAQ. CDR3 DNA sequence: TGTGCCAGCAGCTTAACAGGGGGCCATAACACTGAAGCTTTCTTT. It yields the protein CASSLTGGHNTEAFF.

This clone appeared once. The chain recombines TRBV16 with TRBJ1-6, with unresolved D. V gave up 1 base and J gave up 5 bases, with 3 bases separating them. Germline loops: CDR1 KGHSY, CDR2 FQNENV. The CDR3 sequence is 13 residues long. CDR3 in DNA: TGTGCCAGCAGCCAATTCCATAATTCACCCCTCCACTTT. It codes for CASSQFHNSPLHF.

The chain is built from TRBV24-1 and TRBJ2-2, with D unresolved. Trimming shortened V by 6 bases and J by 0 bases, and 7 bases separated the two germline ends. Germline V gives CDR1 KGHDR, CDR2 SFDVKD. There are 14 residues in the CDR3. As DNA, the CDR3 is TGTGCCACCAGTATGGGATCGAACACCGGGGAGCTGTTTTTT. Translated: CATSMGSNTGELFF.

There are a few counts of this clone. The rearrangement joins TRBV7-8 to TRBJ2-7; 9 bases fit TRBD1. In germline, CDR1 is SGHVS, CDR2 FQNEAQ. CDR3 length: 15 residues. J was trimmed by 1 base and V by 4 bases; bases with no gene match: 5. The CDR3 reads CASSSGTGRSYEQYF. The DNA for the CDR3 is TGTGCCAGCAGCTCCGGGACAGGGAGGTCCTACGAGCAGTACTTC.

The genes are TRBV11-1 and TRBJ2-5; D is uncertain. The germline V and J ends were trimmed by 6 bases and 5 bases, with 13 bases remaining between them. The CDR3 sequence is 13 residues long. Germline CDR1 reads SGHAT; CDR2 reads FQDESV (reference sequence). CDR3: CASSQGPRETQYF. The CDR3 nucleotides are TGTGCCAGCAGTCAAGGGCCGCGGGAGACCCAGTACTTC.

This chain joins TRBV5-1 and TRBJ1-4; D unclear. Per the germline V gene, CDR1 is SGHRS and CDR2 is YFSETQ. V lost 0 bases to trimming and J lost 6 bases, with 9 bases between them. The CDR3 covers 14 residues. The CDR3 sequence is CASSLAVADEKLFF. DNA of the CDR3: TGCGCCAGCAGCTTGGCTGTGGCTGATGAAAAACTGTTTTTT. Filled out from reference TRBV5-1 and TRBJ1-4, the complete variable domain reads KAGVTQTPRYLIKTRGQQVTLSCSPISGHRSVSWYQQTPGQGLQFLFEYFSETQRNKGNFPGRFSGRQFSNSRSEMNVSTLELGDSALYLCASSLAVADEKLFFGSGTQLSVL.

This clone came up once. For the CDR3, the DNA is TGTGCCAGCTCACCTCAGGCCGGGGGAGGGAACACTGAAGCTTTCTTT. Encoded protein: CASSPQAGGGNTEAFF. The chain carries TRBV18 and TRBJ1-1, with D possibly being TRBD1 (5 bases). CDR1 is KGHSH and CDR2 is LQKENI in the germline V gene. Trimming cost V 3 bases and J 1 base, with 15 bases left between them. The length of the CDR3 is 16 residues.

The CDR3 nucleotides are TGTGCCAGCTCACCCAATGAAGACGGCTATGGCTACACCTTC. Translated, it gives CASSPNEDGYGYTF. The rearrangement joins TRBV18 to TRBJ1-2; no clear D. The ends were cut back, 3 bases at V and 4 bases at J, with 12 bases in the middle. The CDR3 extends over 14 amino acids. Germline V gene lookup returns CDR1 KGHSH and CDR2 LQKENI.

The chain combines TRBV12-3 or TRBV12-4 with TRBJ1-2; D is unresolved. This CDR3 region has 13 residues. The V and J ends lost 3 bases and 7 bases respectively, with 12 bases between them. The CDR3 spells CASSFGWAGGYTF. The CDR3 DNA reads as TGTGCCAGCAGTTTCGGCTGGGCGGGTGGCTACACCTTC.

V and J are TRBV9 and TRBJ2-2; D gene uncertain. V lost 4 bases, J lost 5 bases, and 15 bases lay in between. CDR3 length: 15 residues. From germline, CDR1 is SGDLS and CDR2 YYNGEE. As DNA, the CDR3 is TGTGCCAGCAGCCCGACGTCGGTCGGAACCGGGGAGCTGTTTTTT. Its protein product is CASSPTSVGTGELFF.

The J gene is TRBJ2-1, the V gene TRBV7-2; 12 positions agree with TRBD2. The CDR3 runs to 17 residues. Unmatched junction bases numbered 11, after V lost 2 bases and J lost 9 bases. CDR1 is SGHTA and CDR2 is FQGNSA in the germline V gene. This CDR3 is CASSLQSLAGGRAEQFF. The CDR3 nucleotides are TGTGCCAGCAGCTTACAGTCCCTAGCGGGGGGGAGGGCTGAGCAGTTCTTC.

J is TRBJ1-4 and V is TRBV5-5, with TRBD1 matching over 8 bases. V lost 5 bases, J lost 2 bases, and 14 bases stayed unmatched. This CDR3 is built from 18 residues. Germline V gene sequence: CDR1 SGHKS, CDR2 YYEKEE (reference sequence). Written as DNA, the CDR3 is TGTGCCAGCAGTTCTACAGGGGGAAGTTCCCGGACTAATGAAAAACTGTTTTTT. Translating gives CASSSTGGSSRTNEKLFF.

The chain employs TRBV7-3 and TRBJ2-3, with TRBD1 matching over 11 bases. This CDR3 is 14 amino acids long. From germline, CDR1 is SGHTA and CDR2 FQGTGA. V lost 6 bases, J lost 3 bases, and 2 bases stayed unmatched. CDR3 DNA sequence: TGTGCCAGCAGTTGGGACAGGGGGACAGATACGCAGTATTTT. Encoded protein: CASSWDRGTDTQYF.

The V call is TRBV4-2, the J call TRBJ2-2, with a tentative D call TRBD2 (6 bases). Germline values: CDR1 LGHNA, CDR2 YNFKEQ. Trimming stripped 4 bases from V and 4 bases from J, with 13 bases between. CDR3 length: 15 amino acids. In DNA, the CDR3 is TGTGCCAGCAGCCGGTCGGTGGAGGGCACCGGGGAGCTGTTTTTT. It yields the protein CASSRSVEGTGELFF.

The CDR3: CASSPGGGNQPQHF. The CDR3 DNA reads TGTGCCAGCAGTCCCGGGGGCGGCAATCAGCCCCAGCATTTT. V gene TRBV27 combines with J gene TRBJ1-5; tentatively, D is TRBD1 (6 bases). The CDR3 extends over 14 amino acids. Germline loops: CDR1 MNHEY, CDR2 SMNVEV (reference sequence). V lost 5 bases and J 2 bases, leaving 10 bases between the germline ends.

In its sample, this clone was seen a few times. This chain joins TRBV6-5 and TRBJ2-2; 13 bases match TRBD2. Germline CDR1 is MNHEY and CDR2 is SVGAGI. The CDR3 length is 14 residues. Unmatched junction bases numbered 1, after V lost 7 bases and J lost 5 bases. CDR3 in DNA: TGTGCCAGCACGGGACTAGCGGGAACCGGGGAGCTGTTTTTT. Encoded protein: CASTGLAGTGELFF.

This sequence joins TRBV9 and TRBJ2-5, with a tentative D call TRBD2 (6 bases). The germline gives CDR1 SGDLS, CDR2 YYNGEE. V shed 0 bases and J shed 3 bases, with 15 bases lying between them. This CDR3 contains 16 residues. The CDR3 reads CASSVARGFFKETQYF. CDR3 DNA: TGTGCCAGCAGCGTAGCACGGGGGTTTTTTAAAGAGACCCAGTACTTC.